The clone carrying this TCR beta chain has a single count. Other nucleotide sequences in the sample specify the same CDR3. The data belong to a study of T cell responses to AZD1222 COVID-19 vaccine. Repertoires were generated with immunoSEQ multiplex PCR, while TCRdb's copy carries only in-frame clones and drops some. The table shows 200,000 or so clones, with roughly 92% occurring only once. Deletions cut 2 bases from V and 2 bases from J, with 2 bases between. CDR3 length: 12 amino acids. Germline V gene data show CDR1 as KGHSH and CDR2 as LQKENI. This receptor was obtained from an adult in good health. The sequencing here drew on peripheral blood, taken on day 0 of AZD1222 vaccination. The J gene is TRBJ2-3, the V gene TRBV18; D unresolved. This chain's CDR3 is CASSPSTDTQYF. CDR3 in DNA: TGTGCCAGCTCACCATCCACAGATACGCAGTATTTT.